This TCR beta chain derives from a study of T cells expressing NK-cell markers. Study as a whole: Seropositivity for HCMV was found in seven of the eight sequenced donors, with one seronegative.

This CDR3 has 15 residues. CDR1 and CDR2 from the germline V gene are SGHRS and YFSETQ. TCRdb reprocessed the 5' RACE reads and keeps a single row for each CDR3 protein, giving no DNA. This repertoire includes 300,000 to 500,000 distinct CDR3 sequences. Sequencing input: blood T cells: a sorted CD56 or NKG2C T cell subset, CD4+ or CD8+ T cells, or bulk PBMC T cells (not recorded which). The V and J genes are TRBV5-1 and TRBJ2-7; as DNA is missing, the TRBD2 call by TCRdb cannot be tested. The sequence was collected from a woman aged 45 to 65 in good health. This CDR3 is CASNPDGRVAYEQYF.